This T cell receptor (beta chain) was found in a study of blood T cell repertoires in COVID-19. As for the study in general: Whether acute or convalescent, the COVID-19 samples came from the United States, Italy and Spain.

Libraries were prepared by immunoSEQ multiplex PCR; TCRdb keeps only in-frame clonotypes and omits some of them. The sample lists approximately 330,000 clones; roughly 90% were seen once. This clone showed up just once. The CDR3 totals 12 residues. Trimming removed 4 bases from V and 4 bases from J, with 7 bases in between. The chain links TRBV12-3 or TRBV12-4 to TRBJ1-2; D ambiguous. This receptor was identified in a woman aged 30 to 39 who had recovered from COVID-19. The sample consisted of PBMCs or T cells enriched from blood (not recorded which). CDR3 DNA: TGTGCCAGCAGTTCTGACACCTATGGCTACACCTTC. Translating it yields CASSSDTYGYTF.